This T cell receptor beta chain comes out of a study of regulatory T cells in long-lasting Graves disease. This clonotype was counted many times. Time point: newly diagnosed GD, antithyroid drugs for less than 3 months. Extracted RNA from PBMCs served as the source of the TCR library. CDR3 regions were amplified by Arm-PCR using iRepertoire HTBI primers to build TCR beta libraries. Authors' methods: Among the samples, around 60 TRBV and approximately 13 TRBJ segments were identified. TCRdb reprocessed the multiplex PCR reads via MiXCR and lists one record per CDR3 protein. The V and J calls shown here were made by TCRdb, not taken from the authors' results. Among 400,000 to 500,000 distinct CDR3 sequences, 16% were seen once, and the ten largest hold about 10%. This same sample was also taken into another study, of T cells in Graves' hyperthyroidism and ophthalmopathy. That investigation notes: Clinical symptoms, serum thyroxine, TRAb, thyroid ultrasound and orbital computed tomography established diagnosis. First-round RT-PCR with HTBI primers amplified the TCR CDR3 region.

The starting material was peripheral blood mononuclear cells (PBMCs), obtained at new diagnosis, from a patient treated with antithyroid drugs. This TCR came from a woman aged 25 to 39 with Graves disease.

The CDR3 DNA is TGTGCCTGGAGTGTAAAGACAGCGGCTAACTATGGCTACACCTTC. Residues: CAWSVKTAANYGYTF. This chain joins TRBV30 and TRBJ1-2, with a possible D match to TRBD1 (5 bases). Trimming took off 0 bases at V and 0 bases at J, with 11 bases between the two ends. Germline assignment: CDR1 GTSNPN and CDR2 SVGIG (reference sequence). The CDR3 contains 15 residues.